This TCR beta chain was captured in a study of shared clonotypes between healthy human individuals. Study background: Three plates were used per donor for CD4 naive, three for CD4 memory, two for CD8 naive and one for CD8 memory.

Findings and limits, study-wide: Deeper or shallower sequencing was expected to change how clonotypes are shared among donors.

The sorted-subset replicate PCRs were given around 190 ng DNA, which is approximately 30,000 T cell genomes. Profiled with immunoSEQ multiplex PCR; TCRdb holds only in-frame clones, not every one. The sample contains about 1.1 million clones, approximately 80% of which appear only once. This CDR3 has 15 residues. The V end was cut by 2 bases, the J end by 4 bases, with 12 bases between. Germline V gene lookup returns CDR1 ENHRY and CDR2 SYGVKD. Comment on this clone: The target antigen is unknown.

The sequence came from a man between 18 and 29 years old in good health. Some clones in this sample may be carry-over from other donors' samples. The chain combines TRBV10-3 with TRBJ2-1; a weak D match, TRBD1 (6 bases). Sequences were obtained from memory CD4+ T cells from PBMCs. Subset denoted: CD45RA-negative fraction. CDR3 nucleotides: TGTGCCATCAGTGAGCGAGGACAGCAATACAATGAGCAGTTCTTC. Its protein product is CAISERGQQYNEQFF.